This TCR beta chain was found in a study of T cell responses to AZD1222 COVID-19 vaccine. Data came from immunoSEQ multiplex PCR; TCRdb stores just in-frame clones and leaves some out. The repertoire holds about 95,000 clones, roughly nine tenths seen once, with 3.7% in the top ten. CDR1 SGHNT and CDR2 YYREEE come from the germline V gene (reference sequence). Trimming shortened V by 0 bases and J by 4 bases, and 10 bases separated the two germline ends. The CDR3 is 14 residues long. The chain uses TRBV5-4 and TRBJ1-1; D gene ambiguous. The TCR comes from an adult in good health. The sequencing used peripheral blood, collected on day 0 of AZD1222 vaccination. Here the CDR3 reads CASSLDAGFTEAFF. The CDR3 bases are TGTGCCAGCAGCTTGGATGCGGGATTCACTGAAGCTTTCTTT.